This TCR beta chain was documented in a study of T cells in Graves' hyperthyroidism and ophthalmopathy. Trimming removed 4 bases from V and 4 bases from J, with 18 bases in between. Germline CDR1 reads SGHRS; CDR2 reads YFSETQ. The length of the CDR3 is 16 residues. Amplification yielded TCR beta CDR3 regions, with RNA transcripts as the source. During a first-round RT-PCR of the TCR CDR3, the HTBI primer set was used. Each CDR3 protein is one row after TCRdb ran MiXCR on the multiplex PCR reads. The sample lists hundreds of thousands of distinct CDR3 sequences, about 14% seen once, with roughly 13% in the top ten.

The sample consisted of blood. This receptor was identified in a man aged 18-30 years with Graves' ophthalmopathy. The chain links TRBV5-1 to TRBJ1-3, with D possibly being TRBD1 (5 bases). The CDR3 is CASSVALGTAGNTIYF. The CDR3, as DNA: TGCGCCAGCAGCGTGGCCTTAGGGACGGCCGGAAACACCATATATTTT.